Here is one T cell receptor beta chain with its context. The antigen is not known. Trimming removed 7 bases at V and 5 bases at J, with 14 bases between. Looked up from germline, CDR1 is LNHDA and CDR2 is SQIVND (reference sequence). The CDR3 loop spans 13 amino acids. These data belong to a study of regulatory dendritic cells for organ transplantation. Study outcomes and limitations: Mature dendritic cells appeared to drive more memory CD8+ clonal expansion than regulatory ones. Among resting subsets, memory CD8+ cells contained the most alloreactive clonotypes. Naive CD4+ and CD8+ repertoires were highly diverse; memory CD8+ was most oligoclonal.

Repertoires were generated with immunoSEQ multiplex PCR, while TCRdb's copy carries only in-frame clones and drops some. The table records more than 35,000 clones, 85% to 95% of them present only once. The TCR was taken from a human donor in good health. Sequencing was performed on naive CD8+ T cells from blood. Subset noted: CD45RA+ naive T cells. The chain recombines TRBV19 with TRBJ1-2, with D possibly TRBD1 on 5 matching bases. CDR3: CASTTLGGYGYTF. As DNA, the CDR3 is TGTGCCAGTACTACCCTCGGGGGATATGGCTACACCTTC. The variable domain in full, completed from reference TRBV19 and TRBJ1-2, reads DGGITQSPKYLFRKEGQNVTLSCEQNLNHDAMYWYRQDPGQGLRLIYYSQIVNDFQKGDIAEGYSVSREKKESFPLTVTSAQKNPTAFYLCASTTLGGYGYTFGSGTRLTVV.